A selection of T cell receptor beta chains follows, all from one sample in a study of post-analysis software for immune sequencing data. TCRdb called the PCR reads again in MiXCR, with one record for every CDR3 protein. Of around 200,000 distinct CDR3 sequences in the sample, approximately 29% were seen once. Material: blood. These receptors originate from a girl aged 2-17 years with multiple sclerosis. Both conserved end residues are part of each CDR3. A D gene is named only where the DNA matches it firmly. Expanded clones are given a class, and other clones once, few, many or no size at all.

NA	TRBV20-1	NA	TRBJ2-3	CSARGPTGTDTQYF	TGCAGTGCTAGAGGTCCAACAGGGACAGATACGCAGTATTTT
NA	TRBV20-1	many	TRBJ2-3	CSAPRSTSTDTQYF	TGCAGTGCCCCGCGGTCAACTAGCACAGATACGCAGTATTTT
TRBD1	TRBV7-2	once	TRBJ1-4	CASSLSGTANEKLFF	TGTGCCAGCAGCCTCTCGGGGACAGCGAATGAAAAACTGTTTTTT
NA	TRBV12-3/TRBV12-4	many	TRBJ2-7	CASSLDGSSYEQYF	TGTGCCAGCAGTTTGGACGGGAGCTCCTACGAGCAGTACTTC
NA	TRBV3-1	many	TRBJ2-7	CASSLGTTYGEQYF	TGTGCCAGCAGCCTCGGGACCACCTACGGCGAGCAGTACTTC
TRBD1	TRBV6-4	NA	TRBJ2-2	CASRRTGAGELFF	TGTGCCAGCAGGAGGACAGGGGCCGGGGAGCTGTTTTTT
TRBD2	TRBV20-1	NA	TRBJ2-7	CSATLGTSGTYEQYF	TGCAGTGCCACACTCGGGACTAGCGGGACGTACGAGCAGTACTTC
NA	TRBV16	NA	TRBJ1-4	CAGSQLGAGNEKLFF	TGTGCCGGCAGCCAACTGGGGGCAGGAAATGAAAAACTGTTTTTT
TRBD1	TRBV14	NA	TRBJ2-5	CASSQDLGTVQETQYF	TGTGCCAGCAGCCAAGATCTAGGGACAGTACAAGAGACCCAGTACTTC
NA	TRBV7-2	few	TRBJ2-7	CVSSPVGWVGEQYF	TGTGTCAGCAGCCCTGTGGGCTGGGTGGGTGAGCAGTACTTC
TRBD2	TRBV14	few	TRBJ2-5	CASSQGNAAGEQYF	TGTGCCAGCAGCCAAGGTAACGCCGCGGGGGAGCAGTACTTC
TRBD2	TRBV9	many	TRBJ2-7	CASSVDSGGWDEQYF	TGTGCCAGCAGCGTAGACAGCGGGGGCTGGGACGAGCAGTACTTC
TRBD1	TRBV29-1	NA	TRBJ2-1	CSVEPTGQGAYNEQFF	TGCAGCGTTGAACCGACCGGACAGGGGGCCTACAATGAGCAGTTCTTC
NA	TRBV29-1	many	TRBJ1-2	CSVGLVSGYTF	TGCAGCGTTGGGTTGGTTTCTGGCTACACCTTC
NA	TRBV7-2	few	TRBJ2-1	CASSLGVAGSWFF	TGTGCCAGCAGCTTAGGGGTAGCCGGGTCATGGTTCTTC
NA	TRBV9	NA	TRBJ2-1	CASSWDWAGYEQFF	TGTGCCAGCTCTTGGGACTGGGCGGGATACGAGCAGTTCTTC
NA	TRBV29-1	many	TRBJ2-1	CSASVVSYNEQFF	TGCAGCGCCTCAGTAGTTTCCTACAATGAGCAGTTCTTC
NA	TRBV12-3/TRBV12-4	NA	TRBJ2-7	CASNRTPYQDPQYF	TGTGCCAGCAACCGGACTCCCTACCAAGATCCCCAGTACTTC
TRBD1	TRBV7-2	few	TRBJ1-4	CASSLSQERTGNNEKLFF	TGTGCCAGCAGCCTCTCACAAGAGAGGACAGGGAATAATGAAAAACTGTTTTTT
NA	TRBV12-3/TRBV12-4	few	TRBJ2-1	CASRARGEQFF	TGTGCCAGCAGGGCACGGGGTGAGCAGTTCTTC
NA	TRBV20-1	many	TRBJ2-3	CSARDPRDSTDTQYF	TGCAGTGCTAGAGATCCTAGGGATAGCACAGATACGCAGTATTTT
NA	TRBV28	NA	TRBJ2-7	CASSFWQYEQYF	TGTGCCAGCAGTTTTTGGCAATACGAGCAGTACTTC
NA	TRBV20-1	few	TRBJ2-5	CSARRSVETQYF	TGCAGTGCTAGGAGGAGCGTGGAGACCCAGTACTTC
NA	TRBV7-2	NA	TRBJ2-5	CASSPMTATQETQYF	TGTGCCAGCAGCCCCATGACAGCTACCCAAGAGACCCAGTACTTC
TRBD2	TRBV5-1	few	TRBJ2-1	CASSLQATPGGEQFF	TGCGCCAGCAGCTTGCAAGCGACACCGGGGGGTGAGCAGTTCTTC
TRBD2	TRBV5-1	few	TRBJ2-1	CASSLNVAGSGNEQFF	TGCGCCAGCAGCTTGAACGTAGCGGGATCGGGCAATGAGCAGTTCTTC
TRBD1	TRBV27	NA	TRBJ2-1	CASSSGTGPYNERFF	TGTGCCAGCAGTTCCGGGACAGGGCCCTACAATGAGCGGTTCTTC
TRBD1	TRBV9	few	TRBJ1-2	CASSSRQGAGGYTF	TGTGCCAGCAGCTCGAGACAGGGTGCGGGGGGCTACACCTTC
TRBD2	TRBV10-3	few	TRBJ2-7	CAISPLAGGSYNEQYF	TGTGCCATCAGCCCACTAGCGGGGGGATCCTACAATGAGCAGTACTTC